These 14 T cell receptor beta chains were all obtained from the same sample, sequenced in a study of vaccination effects on CD4 cells after COVID-19. The data were produced by immunoSEQ multiplex PCR, yet TCRdb's version contains in-frame clones alone and is incomplete. The data contain 25,000 to 40,000 clones, roughly 63% of them singletons. Sequencing followed a ViraFEST assay step that expanded antigen-specific CD4+ T cells with viral peptide pools. When roughly eleven days of culture had elapsed, CD4+ T cells were isolated. Every participant took two doses of the BNT162b2 or mRNA-1273 vaccine. Antigens for these TCRs are unknown. The sequences come from CD4+ T cells from PBMCs cultured with SARS-CoV-2 spike peptides, collected after COVID-19 vaccination. All receptors derive from a human donor who received a COVID-19 vaccine.

This clone showed up just a few times. The rearrangement joins TRBV5-1 to TRBJ1-2, with D uncertain. Germline CDR1 is SGHRS and CDR2 is YFSETQ. The V end was cut by 0 bases, the J end by 8 bases, with 11 bases between. CDR3 length: 13 amino acids. CDR3 DNA sequence: TGCGCCAGCAGCTTGGATGGCCTCTCGGGCTACACCTTC. Amino acid sequence: CASSLDGLSGYTF.

The chain combines TRBV7-2 with TRBJ1-2; TRBD1 agrees at 10 bases. Trimming took 0 bases from V and 3 from J; bases not matched to a gene: 4. Germline V gene lookup returns CDR1 SGHTA and CDR2 FQGNSA. The CDR3 has 16 amino acids. This CDR3 is CASSLADRGKYYGYTF. CDR3 DNA: TGTGCCAGCAGCTTAGCGGACAGGGGGAAGTACTATGGCTACACCTTC.

The rearrangement links TRBV7-9 to TRBJ1-2, with 8 bases lining up with TRBD1. The V gene end was trimmed by 5 bases and the J gene end by 8 bases; junction bases not matched to a gene: 10. Germline assignment: CDR1 SEHNR and CDR2 FQNEAQ (reference sequence). The CDR3 extends over 14 amino acids. CDR3 residues: CASSLQGQGSGYTF. The DNA for the CDR3 is TGTGCCAGCAGCCTCCAAGGACAGGGATCCGGCTACACCTTC.

This clone was detected many times. The rearrangement uses TRBV27 and TRBJ2-2; D might be TRBD2 (6 bases). Germline-derived CDR1 and CDR2 are MNHEY and SMNVEV (reference sequence). Trimming stripped 10 bases from V and 6 bases from J, with 9 bases between. This CDR3 comprises 11 residues. CDR3: CATRRAGELFF. CDR3 in DNA: TGTGCCACCCGGAGGGCCGGGGAGCTGTTTTTT.

V gene TRBV3-1 (or the pseudogene TRBV3-2) combines with J gene TRBJ1-5; unclear D gene. This CDR3 has 14 amino acids. Per germline, CDR1 LGHDT and CDR2 YNNKEL (reference sequence). The V end was cut by 2 bases, the J end by 3 bases, with 8 bases between. CDR3 nucleotide sequence: TGTGCCAGCAGCCAACGACGGAACAATCAGCCCCAGCATTTT. This encodes CASSQRRNNQPQHF.

This clone is a singleton in its sample. J is TRBJ2-1 and V is TRBV2; possibly TRBD1 for D (5 bases). The CDR3 has 16 amino acids. V shed 7 bases and J shed 6 bases, with 22 bases lying between them. CDR1 and CDR2 from the germline V gene are SNHLY and FYNNEI. The CDR3 nucleotides are TGTGCCAGCACTCGACAGAACTTGGGAACTATCAATGAGCAGTTCTTC. Translation: CASTRQNLGTINEQFF.

The gene calls are TRBV5-1 and TRBJ2-5, with 14 bases identical to TRBD2. CDR1 is SGHRS and CDR2 is YFSETQ in the germline V gene. The trim removed 4 bases at V and 5 bases at J, leaving 7 bases unmatched. The CDR3 is made up of 16 amino acids. The CDR3 DNA sequence: TGCGCCAGCAGCCAAGGACTAGCGGGGGGTTGGGAGACCCAGTACTTC. Encoded protein: CASSQGLAGGWETQYF. Variable domain in full (rest from reference TRBV5-1 and TRBJ2-5): KAGVTQTPRYLIKTRGQQVTLSCSPISGHRSVSWYQQTPGQGLQFLFEYFSETQRNKGNFPGRFSGRQFSNSRSEMNVSTLELGDSALYLCASSQGLAGGWETQYFGPGTRLLVL.

This clone occurred once. This rearrangement joins TRBV3-1 (or the pseudogene TRBV3-2) to TRBJ2-3; 9 positions match TRBD2. Germline-derived CDR1 and CDR2 are LGHDT and YNNKEL (reference sequence). With V trimmed by 4 bases and J by 3 bases, 8 bases remained unmatched. The CDR3 is made up of 16 amino acids. CDR3 region: CASSRLAGASTDTQYF. In DNA, the CDR3 is TGTGCCAGCAGCCGTTTAGCGGGAGCATCAACAGATACGCAGTATTTT.

This clone appeared a few times. The V and J genes are TRBV6-5 and TRBJ2-7; D is possibly TRBD2 (6 bases). From germline, CDR1 is MNHEY and CDR2 SVGAGI. Trimming took 8 bases from V and 0 from J, leaving 17 bases between them. The CDR3 totals 15 residues. For the CDR3, the DNA is TGTGCCAGCTCCGAGGCGGGGTCCATCTCCTACGAGCAGTACTTC. Its protein product is CASSEAGSISYEQYF.

The rearrangement links TRBV10-2 to TRBJ2-1, with 12 bases identical to TRBD2. This CDR3 region has 13 residues. V trimming: 10 bases; J trimming: 8 bases; junction bases outside the gene matches: 6. Germline CDR1 and CDR2: WSHSY and SAAADI. The CDR3 reads CATRTSGKHEQFF. The CDR3 nucleotides are TGCGCCACCCGGACTAGCGGGAAGCATGAGCAGTTCTTC.

The chain links TRBV27 to TRBJ2-5, with D possibly being TRBD2 (5 bases). Trimming took off 4 bases at V and 5 bases at J, with 17 bases between the two ends. Germline V gene sequence: CDR1 MNHEY, CDR2 SMNVEV (reference sequence). The CDR3 contains 15 residues. This chain's CDR3 is CASSSPRGIGETQYF. The DNA for the CDR3 is TGTGCCAGCAGTTCCCCCCGGGGTATCGGGGAGACCCAGTACTTC.

This clone was seen a few times. One junction end does not reproduce the germline sequence, and a read error may be involved. This chain connects TRBV11-2 to TRBJ1-1; 7 bases fit TRBD1. CDR1 is SGHAT and CDR2 is FQNNGV in the germline V gene. The CDR3 is 12 amino acids. The chain's CDR3 is CASSLDRALAFF. Here the CDR3 DNA reads TGTGCCAGCAGCCTAGACAGGGCTCTAGCTTTCTTT.

This chain connects TRBV3-1 (or the pseudogene TRBV3-2) to TRBJ2-1, with no clear D. V lost 4 bases to trimming and J lost 6 bases, with 10 bases between them. The germline V gene has CDR1 LGHDT and CDR2 YNNKEL (reference sequence). The CDR3 has 13 amino acids. The CDR3 nucleotides are TGTGCCAGCAGCCCACGACGGACCAATGAGCAGTTCTTC. Protein sequence: CASSPRRTNEQFF.

The chain is built from TRBV5-8 and TRBJ2-7, with TRBD1 as a possible D gene (6 bases). Germline V CDR1 and CDR2: SGHTS, YDEGEE. The CDR3 is made up of 16 amino acids. Trimming shortened V by 3 bases and J by 3 bases, and 19 bases separated the two germline ends. CDR3 residues: CASSYHTGTKDYEQYF. The DNA for the CDR3 is TGTGCCAGCAGCTACCATACCGGGACAAAGGACTACGAGCAGTACTTC.